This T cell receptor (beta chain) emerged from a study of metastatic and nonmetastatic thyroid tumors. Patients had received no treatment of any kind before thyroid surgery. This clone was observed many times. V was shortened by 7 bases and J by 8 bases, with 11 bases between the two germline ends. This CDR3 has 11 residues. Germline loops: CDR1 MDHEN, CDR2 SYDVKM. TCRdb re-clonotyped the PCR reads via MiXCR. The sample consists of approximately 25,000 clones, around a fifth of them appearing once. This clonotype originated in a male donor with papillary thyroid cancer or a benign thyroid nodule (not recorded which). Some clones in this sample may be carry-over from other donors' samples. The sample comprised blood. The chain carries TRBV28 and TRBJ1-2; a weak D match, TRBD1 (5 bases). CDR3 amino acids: CASMFGGGYTF. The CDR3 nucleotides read TGTGCCAGCATGTTCGGGGGGGGCTACACCTTC.